This entry lists 27 T cell receptor beta chains sequenced from one sample in a study of blood T cell repertoires in COVID-19. Clones were read by immunoSEQ multiplex PCR, and TCRdb kept only the in-frame ones, dropping some. The sample carries about 71,000 clones, 86% recorded once. The sample was peripheral blood. These receptors were obtained from a man aged 25 to 40 with acute or convalescent COVID-19.

V usage is TRBV6-2 or TRBV6-3 and J usage is TRBJ2-1; D perhaps matches TRBD2 (5 bases). Germline CDR1 and CDR2: MNHEY and SVGEGT. This CDR3 is built from 14 residues. V was shortened by 5 bases and J by 7 bases, with 15 bases between the two germline ends. CDR3 protein: CASSRIGLSNEQFF. CDR3 DNA: TGTGCCAGCAGTCGGATTGGACTCTCGAATGAGCAGTTCTTC.

The gene calls are TRBV7-2 and TRBJ2-3; 8 bases align to TRBD2. The CDR3 has 15 amino acids. With V trimmed by 2 bases and J by 5 bases, 6 bases remained unmatched. The germline V gene encodes CDR1 SGHTA and CDR2 FQGNSA. The CDR3 loop reads CASSLLGLAGDTQYF. The CDR3 coding sequence is TGTGCCAGCAGCTTACTAGGACTAGCAGGAGATACGCAGTATTTT. The full variable domain, rest sourced from reference TRBV7-2 and TRBJ2-3, is GAGVSQSPSNKVTEKGKDVELRCDPISGHTALYWYRQSLGQGLEFLIYFQGNSAPDKSGLPSDRFSAERTGGSVSTLTIQRTQQEDSAVYLCASSLLGLAGDTQYFGPGTRLTVL.

The genes are TRBV2 and TRBJ2-5, with a tentative D call TRBD1 (6 bases). The V gene's germline CDR1 is SNHLY and CDR2 FYNNEI. V was shortened by 5 bases and J by 5 bases, with 15 bases between the two germline ends. The CDR3 loop spans 14 amino acids. The CDR3 nucleotides read TGTGCCAGCAGTAGAGAACAGAGGGGGGAGACCCAGTACTTC. Its translation: CASSREQRGETQYF.

In its sample, this clone was seen once. The V call is TRBV5-4, the J call TRBJ1-2, with 8 bases that match TRBD1. Germline V lookup: CDR1 SGHNT, CDR2 YYREEE (reference sequence). V lost 5 bases and J lost 2; bases outside the gene matches: 5. The CDR3 runs to 14 residues. CDR3 sequence reads: CASSPDRVNYGYTF. The CDR3 nucleotides are TGTGCCAGCAGTCCGGACAGGGTAAACTATGGCTACACCTTC.

The V and J genes are TRBV10-1 and TRBJ1-5; weak D call: TRBD1 (5 bases). Germline V gene lookup returns CDR1 WNHNN and CDR2 SYGVQD (reference sequence). With 7 bases removed from V and 5 bases from J, the gap between germline ends came to 12 bases. This CDR3 comprises 13 residues. This CDR3 is CASNRQPYQPQHF. CDR3 coding DNA: TGCGCCAGCAATCGACAGCCTTATCAGCCCCAGCATTTT.

In this sample, this clone turned up once. V is TRBV21-1 and J is TRBJ1-4; the DNA was not compared with TRBD1, the D call given in the table. TRBV21-1 is tagged as a pseudogene. The CDR3 has 15 residues. CDR3 sequence: CASSKGVLDTEKLFF. The CDR3 DNA reads TGTGCCAGCAGCAAAGGCGTACTTGACACTGAAAAACTGTTTTTT.

The genes are TRBV5-6 and TRBJ1-3; D possibly corresponds to TRBD1 (5 bases). CDR1 is SGHDT, CDR2 YYEEEE, per germline. V lost 0 bases, J lost 1 base, and 11 bases lay in between. The CDR3 sequence is 16 residues long. CDR3 sequence reads: CASSLDPRGSGNTIYF. CDR3 nucleotides: TGTGCCAGCAGCTTGGATCCCCGGGGGTCTGGAAACACCATATATTTT.

This clone is a singleton in its sample. This chain joins TRBV7-3 and TRBJ1-1; no definite D call. Germline CDR1 SGHTA, CDR2 FQGTGA. This CDR3 is built from 14 residues. V was trimmed by 5 bases and J by 1 base, leaving 11 bases between them. CDR3 DNA: TGTGCCAGCAGCACCCACCCTACGAACACTGAAGCTTTCTTT. This encodes CASSTHPTNTEAFF.

The CDR3 loop reads CASSSDRGRQFF. In DNA form, the CDR3 reads TGTGCCAGCAGTTCGGACAGGGGAAGACAGTTCTTC. V and J are TRBV2 and TRBJ2-1; 9 bases are shared with TRBD1. The CDR3 consists of 12 residues. Germline CDR1 is SNHLY and CDR2 is FYNNEI. After removal of 5 bases from V and 13 bases from J, the junction contained 6 bases not matched to a gene.

The V and J genes are TRBV5-4 and TRBJ1-2; 7 bases match TRBD1. The CDR3 loop spans 16 amino acids. CDR1 and CDR2 (germline): SGHNT, YYREEE (reference sequence). V lost 3 bases, J lost 4 bases, and 12 bases stayed unmatched. CDR3 protein: CASSSGPGDSIYGYTF. The CDR3 region has the DNA TGTGCCAGCAGCTCCGGCCCCGGGGACAGTATCTATGGCTACACCTTC.

This chain connects TRBV3-1 (or the pseudogene TRBV3-2) to TRBJ2-3; 8 bases agree with TRBD1. Germline lookup yields CDR1 LGHDT and CDR2 YNNKEL (reference sequence). This CDR3 has 16 amino acids. V dropped 0 bases and J dropped 4; count of bases not matched to a gene: 6. The CDR3 DNA reads as TGTGCCAGCAGCCAAGATCCCGCGGACAGGGCAGATACGCAGTATTTT. Protein product: CASSQDPADRADTQYF.

V is TRBV4-3 and J is TRBJ2-1; 9 bases are a match to TRBD2. This CDR3 contains 16 residues. Germline trimming cut 4 bases from V and 2 bases from J; bases unmatched to any gene: 6. Germline lookup yields CDR1 LGHNA and CDR2 YSLEER. DNA for the CDR3: TGCGCCAGCAGCCCGTTAGCGGGAGAGACCTACAATGAGCAGTTCTTC. It encodes CASSPLAGETYNEQFF.

The chain links TRBV5-1 to TRBJ2-2; 8 bases line up with TRBD1. Trimming at V came to 3 bases and at J to 7 bases, leaving 11 bases not matched to a gene. The CDR3 runs to 16 residues. Germline CDR1 reads SGHRS; CDR2 reads YFSETQ. DNA of the CDR3: TGCGCCAGCAGCTCCCTCTCCAGGGGGCAGAACGGGGAGCTGTTTTTT. Amino acid sequence: CASSSLSRGQNGELFF.

This clone was recorded once. The chain combines TRBV9 with TRBJ1-2, with 7 positions matching TRBD1. V was clipped by 4 bases and J by 8 bases; unmatched bases: 11. This CDR3 is built from 14 residues. Germline assignment: CDR1 SGDLS and CDR2 YYNGEE. The CDR3 DNA follows: TGTGCCAGCAGCACCCAGACAGGGCAGTGGGGCTACACCTTC. This gives the protein CASSTQTGQWGYTF.

The chain is built from TRBV5-4 and TRBJ1-4; 7 bases line up with TRBD1. V was pared by 3 bases and J by 5 bases, with 10 bases of the junction left unmatched. Germline V lookup: CDR1 SGHNT, CDR2 YYREEE (reference sequence). The length of the CDR3 is 16 residues. DNA for the CDR3: TGTGCCAGCAGCTCCATGACGGACAGGTTCAATGAAAAACTGTTTTTT. It codes for CASSSMTDRFNEKLFF.

The chain carries TRBV29-1 and TRBJ1-1; unclear D gene. Germline V gene lookup returns CDR1 SQVTM and CDR2 ANQGSEA. The V end was cut by 0 bases, the J end by 7 bases, with 6 bases between. The CDR3 loop spans 11 amino acids. CDR3 loop: CSVEEVSEAFF. CDR3 DNA: TGCAGCGTTGAAGAGGTCAGTGAAGCTTTCTTT.

The rearrangement uses TRBV3-1 (or the pseudogene TRBV3-2) and TRBJ1-2, with D tentatively TRBD1 (6 bases). With 3 bases removed from V and 7 bases from J, the gap between germline ends came to 24 bases. Germline lookup yields CDR1 LGHDT and CDR2 YNNKEL (reference sequence). The CDR3 runs to 17 residues. The CDR3 nucleotides read TGTGCCAGCAGCCATGGGACACGGTTTTGGGCCAGCGGTGGCTACACCTTC. Protein: CASSHGTRFWASGGYTF.

This chain connects TRBV30 to TRBJ1-1; maybe TRBD1 (5 bases). Trimming took 2 bases from V and 1 from J, leaving 17 bases between them. Germline lookup yields CDR1 GTSNPN and CDR2 SVGIG (reference sequence). The CDR3 consists of 16 residues. The DNA for the CDR3 is TGTGCCTGGAGTACGGAATGGGGGGGGAGGAACACTGAAGCTTTCTTT. Encoded protein: CAWSTEWGGRNTEAFF.

The chain links TRBV7-3 to TRBJ2-3; TRBD2 aligns across 7 bases. Germline V gene data show CDR1 as SGHTA and CDR2 as FQGTGA. J lost 5 bases, V lost 5 bases, and 13 bases had no gene match. The CDR3 runs 16 residues. This chain's CDR3 is CASSKRPGLPGDTQYF. The CDR3 bases are TGTGCCAGCAGCAAAAGACCGGGACTACCGGGAGATACGCAGTATTTT.

The rearrangement uses TRBV5-1 and TRBJ1-1, with 7 bases lining up with TRBD1. Germline values: CDR1 SGHRS, CDR2 YFSETQ. The junction had 6 bases not matched to a gene; V was cut back by 0 bases and J by 4 bases. The CDR3 loop spans 15 amino acids. The CDR3 DNA is TGCGCCAGCAGCTTGGCCGACAGGGTTGTCACTGAAGCTTTCTTT. Translation: CASSLADRVVTEAFF.

The chain links TRBV4-1 to TRBJ1-1, with 9 bases matching TRBD1. Germline V CDR1 and CDR2: MGHRA, YSYEKL. Unmatched junction bases numbered 5, after V lost 4 bases and J lost 5 bases. This CDR3 region has 14 residues. CDR3 coding DNA: TGCGCCAGCAGCCCGGGACAGGGAACGACTGAAGCTTTCTTT. Its protein is CASSPGQGTTEAFF.

This chain connects TRBV19 to TRBJ2-1; 14 positions agree with TRBD2. The CDR3 consists of 18 residues. Per germline, CDR1 LNHDA and CDR2 SQIVND (reference sequence). Germline trimming cut 4 bases from V and 7 bases from J; bases unmatched to any gene: 12. The CDR3 loop reads CASSTLPGTSGSSNEQFF. In DNA form, the CDR3 reads TGTGCCAGTAGTACCTTACCTGGGACTAGCGGGAGTTCAAATGAGCAGTTCTTC.

The genes are TRBV4-1 and TRBJ1-6, with unresolved D. The CDR3 sequence is 16 residues long. Germline V CDR1 and CDR2: MGHRA, YSYEKL. V was cut by 4 bases and J by 6 bases, with 16 bases left in between. The CDR3 loop reads CASSPIRIRGNSPLHF. The CDR3 DNA is TGCGCCAGCAGCCCAATTCGGATCCGGGGTAATTCACCCCTCCACTTT.

This rearrangement joins TRBV29-1 to TRBJ1-2; D gene unclear. The CDR3 is 11 amino acids. V was cut by 2 bases and J by 2 bases, with 3 bases left in between. CDR1 and CDR2 from the germline V gene are SQVTM and ANQGSEA. CDR3 in amino acids: CSVESNYGYTF. The CDR3 bases are TGCAGCGTTGAAAGCAACTATGGCTACACCTTC.

The chain joins TRBV2 to TRBJ1-2; the match to TRBD1 covers 9 bases. The germline V gene has CDR1 SNHLY and CDR2 FYNNEI. Trimming at V came to 5 bases and at J to 4 bases, leaving 5 bases not matched to a gene. The CDR3 has 14 amino acids. In DNA form, the CDR3 reads TGTGCCAGCAGTACAGGGGGCCTCGCCTATGGCTACACCTTC. It codes for CASSTGGLAYGYTF.

The rearrangement joins TRBV7-9 to TRBJ2-5, with a weak D call TRBD1 (5 bases). Germline-derived CDR1 and CDR2 are SEHNR and FQNEAQ (reference sequence). This CDR3 is 13 amino acids long. Trimming shortened V by 4 bases and J by 5 bases, and 11 bases separated the two germline ends. This CDR3 reads CASSSLSGETQYF. DNA for the CDR3: TGTGCCAGCAGCTCCTTATCAGGGGAGACCCAGTACTTC.

The chain employs TRBV27 and TRBJ1-1; 7 bases map to TRBD1. Germline CDR1 MNHEY, CDR2 SMNVEV (reference sequence). The junction had 8 bases not matched to a gene; V was cut back by 5 bases and J by 2 bases. This CDR3 comprises 15 residues. CDR3 protein: CASSRDRLTNTEAFF. The DNA for the CDR3 is TGTGCCAGCAGTCGGGACAGACTGACAAACACTGAAGCTTTCTTT.